The 9 T cell receptor beta chains reported below all come from one sample, sequenced in a study of cytomegalovirus exposure and HLA in healthy donors. The PCR ran on 60 Vbeta and 13 Jbeta primers. Measured with immunoSEQ multiplex PCR; TCRdb has only the in-frame clones, and not every one. The repertoire table contains 100,000 to 150,000 clones. Sequenced material: PBMCs. All receptors derive from a woman aged 40 to 49 in good health and CMV-seronegative.

The chain recombines TRBV6-1 with TRBJ1-2; 7 bases fit TRBD1. The CDR3 is made up of 15 amino acids. Losses at the gene ends were 6 bases for V and 2 bases for J; bases not matched to a gene: 9. CDR1 MNHNS and CDR2 SASEGT come from the germline V gene. CDR3 sequence: CASSAGGTDNYGYTF. CDR3 in DNA: TGTGCCAGCAGCGCGGGAGGGACAGACAACTATGGCTACACCTTC.

This chain links TRBV11-2 with TRBJ1-3; TRBD1 is a possible D gene (6 bases). Trimming pared 6 bases from V and 4 bases from J, leaving 13 bases between. Germline CDR1 is SGHAT and CDR2 is FQNNGV. The CDR3 extends over 14 amino acids. The CDR3 sequence is CASSLYGTGNTIYF. CDR3 in DNA: TGTGCCAGCAGTCTTTACGGGACAGGAAACACCATATATTTT.

The chain uses TRBV6-5 and TRBJ2-1; 11 nucleotides match TRBD2. After removal of 2 bases from V and 3 bases from J, the junction contained 3 bases not matched to a gene. This CDR3 has 16 amino acids. Germline CDR1 MNHEY, CDR2 SVGAGI. In DNA, the CDR3 is TGTGCCAGCAGTTACACCGGGACTAGCGGCTACAATGAGCAGTTCTTC. Its translation: CASSYTGTSGYNEQFF.

The V gene is TRBV6-5, the J gene TRBJ1-2; 8 bases map to TRBD1. The CDR3 sequence is 16 residues long. Germline assignment: CDR1 MNHEY and CDR2 SVGAGI. V lost 0 bases and J lost 3; bases outside the gene matches: 6. The CDR3 coding sequence is TGTGCCAGCAGTTACTCACGCAGGGGGCTAGACTATGGCTACACCTTC. Protein: CASSYSRRGLDYGYTF.

The genes are TRBV11-3 and TRBJ1-1; 8 nucleotides line up with TRBD1. The V gene's germline CDR1 is SGHNT and CDR2 YENEEA. Trimming took 4 bases from V and 1 from J; bases not matched to a gene: 5. This CDR3 region has 15 residues. As DNA, the CDR3 is TGTGCCAGCAGCTCAGGGGGCAGGCGGAACACTGAAGCTTTCTTT. This sequence encodes CASSSGGRRNTEAFF.

V gene TRBV6-5 combines with J gene TRBJ1-5, with 7 bases matching TRBD1. CDR1 MNHEY and CDR2 SVGAGI come from the germline V gene. V lost 6 bases and J lost 7; bases outside the gene matches: 6. The CDR3 sequence is 13 residues long. The CDR3 sequence: CASSPYRGQPQHF. The CDR3 DNA is TGTGCCAGCAGCCCCTACAGGGGCCAGCCCCAGCATTTT.

The V call is TRBV9, the J call TRBJ2-2; weak D call: TRBD2 (7 bases). This CDR3 is 16 amino acids long. CDR1 and CDR2 from the germline V gene are SGDLS and YYNGEE. The V gene lost 4 bases and the J gene lost 3 bases, with 16 bases spanning the gap. CDR3 protein: CASSSRRGADTGELFF. Written as DNA, the CDR3 is TGTGCCAGCAGCTCAAGACGGGGGGCAGACACCGGGGAGCTGTTTTTT.

The V gene is TRBV28, the J gene TRBJ1-1; D not certain. This CDR3 contains 14 residues. Germline lookup yields CDR1 MDHEN and CDR2 SYDVKM. The ends were cut back, 5 bases at V and 2 bases at J, with 12 bases in the middle. The CDR3 coding sequence is TGTGCCAGCAGTGGGCATAGTGGCAACACTGAAGCTTTCTTT. Translation: CASSGHSGNTEAFF.

The CDR3 loop is CASSVGGGGAYNEQFF. CDR3 coding DNA: TGTGCCAGCAGCGTAGGGGGCGGGGGGGCTTACAATGAGCAGTTCTTC. This chain uses TRBV9 with TRBJ2-1, with TRBD2 matching over 9 bases. Germline-derived CDR1 and CDR2 are SGDLS and YYNGEE. The length of the CDR3 is 16 residues. V trimming: 0 bases; J trimming: 4 bases; junction bases outside the gene matches: 5.